A selection of T cell receptor beta chains follows, all from one sample in a study of blood T cells in healthy people across ages. Via MiXCR, TCRdb re-called the 5' RACE reads, giving one row per CDR3 protein. The sample lists 1.5 million to 2 million distinct CDR3 sequences, roughly 32% seen once, with approximately 10% in the top ten. Input material: blood. These receptors came from a woman under 40 in good health. Each CDR3 is given with its conserved first and last residue. The D gene is left open where the match is weak. The size of a clone is reported for some rows only, either as once, few or many, or as a class for expanded clones.

d_call: -
j_call: TRBJ2-7
clone_size: -
v_call: TRBV7-3
cdr3_nt: TGTGCCAGCAGCTGGAAGGGAGGCTCCTACGAGCAGTACTTC
cdr3_aa: CASSWKGGSYEQYF

d_call: -
j_call: TRBJ1-2
clone_size: few
v_call: TRBV25-1
cdr3_nt: TGTGCCAGCAGTGATCCGGGACTTAGCTATGGCTACACCTTC
cdr3_aa: CASSDPGLSYGYTF

d_call: -
j_call: TRBJ2-7
clone_size: few
v_call: TRBV7-9
cdr3_nt: TGTGCCAGCAGCCCAGCTGGATCCGAGCAGTACTTC
cdr3_aa: CASSPAGSEQYF

d_call: -
j_call: TRBJ2-2
clone_size: -
v_call: TRBV5-1
cdr3_nt: TGCGCCAGCAAGGGCTCTAACACCGGGGAGCTGTTTTTT
cdr3_aa: CASKGSNTGELFF

d_call: -
j_call: TRBJ2-3
clone_size: -
v_call: TRBV12-3/TRBV12-4
cdr3_nt: TGTGCCAGCAGTCCCCCGGGACCCAAGAGCACAGATGCGCAGTATTTT
cdr3_aa: CASSPPGPKSTDAQYF

d_call: -
j_call: TRBJ1-2
clone_size: few
v_call: TRBV29-1
cdr3_nt: TGCAGCGTTGAGCAGTACGGTAACTATGGCTACACCTTC
cdr3_aa: CSVEQYGNYGYTF

d_call: -
j_call: TRBJ2-3
clone_size: few
v_call: TRBV9
cdr3_nt: TGTGCCAGCAGCCCCCGTACCATGCAAGATACGCAGTATTTT
cdr3_aa: CASSPRTMQDTQYF

d_call: -
j_call: TRBJ2-7
clone_size: few
v_call: TRBV20-1
cdr3_nt: TGCAGTGCTAGGGTCCCGGGTGGCTACGAGCAGTACTTC
cdr3_aa: CSARVPGGYEQYF

d_call: TRBD2
j_call: TRBJ2-1
clone_size: -
v_call: TRBV4-2
cdr3_nt: TGTGCCAGCAGCCAAGGAGGGTCAAGCGGGGGGGTCCACAATGAGCAGTTCTTC
cdr3_aa: CASSQGGSSGGVHNEQFF

d_call: -
j_call: TRBJ2-3
clone_size: few
v_call: TRBV11-1
cdr3_nt: TGTGCCAGCAGCTTCCAAGCAAGGGGCACAGATACGCAGTATTTT
cdr3_aa: CASSFQARGTDTQYF

d_call: -
j_call: TRBJ2-2
clone_size: -
v_call: TRBV11-2
cdr3_nt: TGTGCCAGCAGCTCCCAGGGGAATTCGAACACCGGGGAGCTGTTTTTT
cdr3_aa: CASSSQGNSNTGELFF

d_call: -
j_call: TRBJ2-3
clone_size: many
v_call: TRBV10-1
cdr3_nt: TGCGCCAGCAGTGAAGGGAGGGGGCGTGGAGATACGCAGTATTTT
cdr3_aa: CASSEGRGRGDTQYF

d_call: TRBD1
j_call: TRBJ2-7
clone_size: -
v_call: TRBV27
cdr3_nt: TGTGCCAGCAGGGCGGGACAGGGGGCGACCTACGAGCGGTACTTC
cdr3_aa: CASRAGQGATYERYF

d_call: TRBD1
j_call: TRBJ2-7
clone_size: few
v_call: TRBV6-1
cdr3_nt: TGTGCCAGCAGTGAGTTGACAGGGTATAGAGCCTACGAGCAGTACTTC
cdr3_aa: CASSELTGYRAYEQYF

d_call: -
j_call: TRBJ1-2
clone_size: -
v_call: TRBV10-3
cdr3_nt: TGTGCCATCAGTGAGGACCCCAGGGATGGTGGCTACACCTTC
cdr3_aa: CAISEDPRDGGYTF

d_call: -
j_call: TRBJ2-7
clone_size: -
v_call: TRBV5-6
cdr3_nt: TGTGCCAGCAGCGTGCCCGGGGGTCTTGGGGGCGAGCAGTACTTC
cdr3_aa: CASSVPGGLGGEQYF

d_call: -
j_call: TRBJ2-1
clone_size: -
v_call: TRBV27
cdr3_nt: TGTGCCAGCAGTACGGACAGTGTCCGTAGTGAGCAGTTCTTC
cdr3_aa: CASSTDSVRSEQFF

d_call: -
j_call: TRBJ2-7
clone_size: -
v_call: TRBV28
cdr3_nt: TGTGCCAGCAGTTTGACCTCTCTATGGTACTTC
cdr3_aa: CASSLTSLWYF

d_call: TRBD1
j_call: TRBJ2-7
clone_size: -
v_call: TRBV27
cdr3_nt: TGTGCCAGCAGCCTGGACAGGCCTTACTACGAGCAGTACTTC
cdr3_aa: CASSLDRPYYEQYF

d_call: -
j_call: TRBJ1-1
clone_size: -
v_call: TRBV7-9
cdr3_nt: TGTGCCAGCAGAACGGACTCGGGGCAGAACACTGAAGCTTTCTTT
cdr3_aa: CASRTDSGQNTEAFF

d_call: -
j_call: TRBJ2-1
clone_size: few
v_call: TRBV5-1
cdr3_nt: TGCGCCAGCAGCTTGGCCCCACTTACGGATGAGCAGTTCTTC
cdr3_aa: CASSLAPLTDEQFF

d_call: -
j_call: TRBJ2-6
clone_size: few
v_call: TRBV5-1
cdr3_nt: TGCGCCAGCAGCTTGGGTGGGGCCAACGTCCCGACTTTC
cdr3_aa: CASSLGGANVPTF

d_call: TRBD2
j_call: TRBJ2-1
clone_size: -
v_call: TRBV20-1
cdr3_nt: TGCAGTGCTAGAGATACGGGACTAGCGGGACACTCCTACAATGAGCAGTTCTTC
cdr3_aa: CSARDTGLAGHSYNEQFF

d_call: TRBD2
j_call: TRBJ2-5
clone_size: few
v_call: TRBV27
cdr3_nt: TGTGCCAGCAGTCTAAGACATCTAGCGGGACGTCGAGAGACCCAGTACTTC
cdr3_aa: CASSLRHLAGRRETQYF

d_call: TRBD2
j_call: TRBJ2-7
clone_size: many
v_call: TRBV5-5
cdr3_nt: TGTGCCAGCAGTGGGGGACTAGCGGGATCCTACGAGCAGTACTTC
cdr3_aa: CASSGGLAGSYEQYF

d_call: TRBD1
j_call: TRBJ1-5
clone_size: few
v_call: TRBV6-1
cdr3_nt: TGTGCCAGCATTCCAGGACAGGGACAGTCGAATCAGCCCCAGCATTTT
cdr3_aa: CASIPGQGQSNQPQHF

d_call: TRBD2
j_call: TRBJ2-1
clone_size: -
v_call: TRBV9
cdr3_nt: TGTGCCAGCAGTCCTAGCGGGGGGCAACCCCTGGGGAATGAGCAGTTCTTC
cdr3_aa: CASSPSGGQPLGNEQFF

d_call: -
j_call: TRBJ1-1
clone_size: -
v_call: TRBV9
cdr3_nt: TGTGCCAGCAGCGTAGACCCGACCGGGGAACTTGAAGCTTTCTTT
cdr3_aa: CASSVDPTGELEAFF

d_call: -
j_call: TRBJ1-4
clone_size: -
v_call: TRBV3-1
cdr3_nt: TGTGCCAGCACGACGACGGGTGAAAAACTGTTTTTT
cdr3_aa: CASTTTGEKLFF

d_call: -
j_call: TRBJ1-1
clone_size: -
v_call: TRBV5-6
cdr3_nt: TGTGCCAGCAGCCCCACGCAGCGGGGCGGCACTGAAGCTTTCTTT
cdr3_aa: CASSPTQRGGTEAFF

d_call: TRBD2
j_call: TRBJ2-1
clone_size: few
v_call: TRBV20-1
cdr3_nt: TGCAGTGCCCTGGCCGGACTAGCGGGGAGCTCCTACAATGAGCAGTTCTTC
cdr3_aa: CSALAGLAGSSYNEQFF

d_call: -
j_call: TRBJ1-2
clone_size: -
v_call: TRBV6-6
cdr3_nt: TGTACCAGCAGCGAACTGGGAGGCTACACCTTC
cdr3_aa: CTSSELGGYTF

d_call: -
j_call: TRBJ2-3
clone_size: -
v_call: TRBV20-1
cdr3_nt: TGCAGTGCTAGACAACCCAGTTATACGCAGTATTTT
cdr3_aa: CSARQPSYTQYF

d_call: TRBD1
j_call: TRBJ2-7
clone_size: few
v_call: TRBV6-1
cdr3_nt: TGTGCCAGCAGCGGACAGGTCGCCGAGCAGTACTTT
cdr3_aa: CASSGQVAEQYF

d_call: -
j_call: TRBJ2-1
clone_size: few
v_call: TRBV28
cdr3_nt: TGTGCCAGCAGTTTTCCCAGCAGGGAGCGTGGTGAGCAGTTCTTC
cdr3_aa: CASSFPSRERGEQFF

d_call: -
j_call: TRBJ1-2
clone_size: many
v_call: TRBV6-1
cdr3_nt: TGTGCCAGCAGTGAAAACGGCTTCTATGGCTACACCTTC
cdr3_aa: CASSENGFYGYTF

d_call: -
j_call: TRBJ2-7
clone_size: few
v_call: TRBV28
cdr3_nt: TGTGCCAGCAGATGGGCGGGGAATCACGAGCAGTACTTC
cdr3_aa: CASRWAGNHEQYF

d_call: -
j_call: TRBJ2-7
clone_size: many
v_call: TRBV12-3/TRBV12-4
cdr3_nt: TGTGCCAGCAGTTTACAGGGACACGAGCAGTACTTC
cdr3_aa: CASSLQGHEQYF

d_call: TRBD1
j_call: TRBJ1-1
clone_size: many
v_call: TRBV18
cdr3_nt: TGTGCCAGCAGTCCTCGGACAGGGGACACTGAAGCTTTCTTT
cdr3_aa: CASSPRTGDTEAFF

d_call: TRBD1
j_call: TRBJ2-1
clone_size: -
v_call: TRBV12-3/TRBV12-4
cdr3_nt: TGTGCCAGCTTGGGACAGGGGGCGTTCGATGAGCAGTTCTTC
cdr3_aa: CASLGQGAFDEQFF

d_call: -
j_call: TRBJ2-1
clone_size: few
v_call: TRBV20-1
cdr3_nt: TGCAGTGCTCTAACCCGACTGGTCGTTTACAATGAGCAGTTCTTC
cdr3_aa: CSALTRLVVYNEQFF

d_call: -
j_call: TRBJ2-5
clone_size: few
v_call: TRBV2
cdr3_nt: TGTGCCAGCAGCAATCTGGGGTCGGAGACCCAGTACTTC
cdr3_aa: CASSNLGSETQYF

d_call: TRBD1
j_call: TRBJ2-7
clone_size: many
v_call: TRBV7-2
cdr3_nt: TGTGCCAGCAGCTTAGGATGGCTAAGGGGACAGGGGTTAAACGAGCAGTACTTC
cdr3_aa: CASSLGWLRGQGLNEQYF

d_call: TRBD2
j_call: TRBJ2-5
clone_size: few
v_call: TRBV12-3/TRBV12-4
cdr3_nt: TGTGCCAGCAGGGGGACTAGCGGGGGATTGGAGACCCAGTACTTC
cdr3_aa: CASRGTSGGLETQYF

d_call: -
j_call: TRBJ1-1
clone_size: few
v_call: TRBV6-6
cdr3_nt: TGTGCCAGCAGTTACTCGACCCACCTGGAGGCTTTCTTT
cdr3_aa: CASSYSTHLEAFF

d_call: -
j_call: TRBJ2-5
clone_size: few
v_call: TRBV15
cdr3_nt: TGTGCCACCAGCCCGCGACAGACCCAAGAGACCCAGTACTTC
cdr3_aa: CATSPRQTQETQYF

d_call: -
j_call: TRBJ1-2
clone_size: once
v_call: TRBV6-2/TRBV6-3
cdr3_nt: TGTGCCAGCAGTTACGGGGTGCGATCCAACTATGGCTACACCTTC
cdr3_aa: CASSYGVRSNYGYTF

d_call: TRBD2
j_call: TRBJ2-5
clone_size: -
v_call: TRBV7-8
cdr3_nt: TGTGCCAGCAGCCCGACTAGCGGGAGGTTACAAGAGACCCAGTACTTC
cdr3_aa: CASSPTSGRLQETQYF